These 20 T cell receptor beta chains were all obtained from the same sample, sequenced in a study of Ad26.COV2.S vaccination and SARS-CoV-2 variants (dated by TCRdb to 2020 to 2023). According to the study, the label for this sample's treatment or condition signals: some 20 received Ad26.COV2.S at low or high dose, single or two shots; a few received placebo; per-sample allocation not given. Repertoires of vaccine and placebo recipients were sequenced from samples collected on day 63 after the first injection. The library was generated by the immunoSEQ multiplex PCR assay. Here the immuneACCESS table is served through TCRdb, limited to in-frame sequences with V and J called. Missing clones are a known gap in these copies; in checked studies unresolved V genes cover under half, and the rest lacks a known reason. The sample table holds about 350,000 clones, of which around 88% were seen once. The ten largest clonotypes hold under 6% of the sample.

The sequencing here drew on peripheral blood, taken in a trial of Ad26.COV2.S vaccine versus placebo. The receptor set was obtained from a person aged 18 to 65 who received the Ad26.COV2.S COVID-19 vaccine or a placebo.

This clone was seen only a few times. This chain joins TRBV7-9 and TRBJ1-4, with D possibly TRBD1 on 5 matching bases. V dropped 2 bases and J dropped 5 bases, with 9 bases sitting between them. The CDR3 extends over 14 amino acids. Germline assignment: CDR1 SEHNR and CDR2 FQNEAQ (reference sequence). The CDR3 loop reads CASSLFQGNEKLFF. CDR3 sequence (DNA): TGTGCCAGCAGCTTATTCCAGGGAAATGAAAAACTGTTTTTT.

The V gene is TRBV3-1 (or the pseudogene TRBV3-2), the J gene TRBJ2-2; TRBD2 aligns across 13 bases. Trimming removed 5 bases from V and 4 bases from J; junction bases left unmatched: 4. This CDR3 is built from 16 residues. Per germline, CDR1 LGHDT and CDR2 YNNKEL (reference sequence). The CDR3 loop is CASSDGTSGATGELFF. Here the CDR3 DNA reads TGTGCCAGCAGCGACGGGACTAGCGGGGCCACCGGGGAGCTGTTTTTT.

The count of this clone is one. The CDR3 sequence: CASSLDLLKGGGTFF. As DNA, the CDR3 is TGCGCCAGCAGCCTAGACCTTCTTAAAGGGGGCGGGACTTTCTTT. The rearrangement uses TRBV4-3 and TRBJ1-1; 7 bases map to TRBD1. Trimming at V came to 4 bases and at J to 12 bases, leaving 17 bases not matched to a gene. Germline CDR1 and CDR2: LGHNA and YSLEER. The CDR3 spans 15 residues.

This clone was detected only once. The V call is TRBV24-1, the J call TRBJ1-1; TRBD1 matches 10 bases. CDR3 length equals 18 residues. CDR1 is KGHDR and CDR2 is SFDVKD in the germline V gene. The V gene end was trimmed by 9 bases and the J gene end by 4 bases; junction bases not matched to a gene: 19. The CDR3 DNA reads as TGTGCCACCCACCCCTCACGACAGGGGGCGAAGGGGATCACTGAAGCTTTCTTT. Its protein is CATHPSRQGAKGITEAFF.

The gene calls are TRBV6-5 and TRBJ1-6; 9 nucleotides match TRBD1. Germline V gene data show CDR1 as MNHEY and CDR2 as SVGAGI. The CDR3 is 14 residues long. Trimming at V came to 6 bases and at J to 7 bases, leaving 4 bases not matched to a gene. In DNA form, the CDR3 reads TGTGCCAGCAGAGGGACAGGGTACAATTCACCCCTCCACTTT. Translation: CASRGTGYNSPLHF.

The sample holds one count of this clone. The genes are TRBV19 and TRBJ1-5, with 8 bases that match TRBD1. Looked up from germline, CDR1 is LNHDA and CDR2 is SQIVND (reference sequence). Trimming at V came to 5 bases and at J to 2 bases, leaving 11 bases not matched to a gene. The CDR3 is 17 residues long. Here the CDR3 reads CASSARTGFGGNQPQHF. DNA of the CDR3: TGTGCCAGTAGTGCACGGACAGGGTTTGGTGGCAATCAGCCCCAGCATTTT.

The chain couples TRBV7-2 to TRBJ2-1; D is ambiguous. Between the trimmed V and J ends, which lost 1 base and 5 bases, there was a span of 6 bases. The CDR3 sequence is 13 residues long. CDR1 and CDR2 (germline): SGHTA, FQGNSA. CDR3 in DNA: TGTGCCAGCAGCTTAGGGGCCAACAATGAGCAGTTCTTC. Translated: CASSLGANNEQFF.

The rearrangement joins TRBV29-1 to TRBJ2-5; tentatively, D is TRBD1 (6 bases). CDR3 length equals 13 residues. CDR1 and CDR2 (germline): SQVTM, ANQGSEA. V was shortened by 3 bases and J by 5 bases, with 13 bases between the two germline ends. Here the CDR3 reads CSVEGHRDETQYF. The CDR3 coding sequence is TGCAGCGTTGAGGGGCACAGGGATGAGACCCAGTACTTC.

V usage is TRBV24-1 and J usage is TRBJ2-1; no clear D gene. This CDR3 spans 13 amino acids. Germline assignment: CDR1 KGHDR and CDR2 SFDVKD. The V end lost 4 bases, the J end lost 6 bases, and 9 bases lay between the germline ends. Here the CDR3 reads CATSEPGGNEQFF. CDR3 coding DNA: TGTGCCACCAGTGAGCCGGGTGGCAATGAGCAGTTCTTC.

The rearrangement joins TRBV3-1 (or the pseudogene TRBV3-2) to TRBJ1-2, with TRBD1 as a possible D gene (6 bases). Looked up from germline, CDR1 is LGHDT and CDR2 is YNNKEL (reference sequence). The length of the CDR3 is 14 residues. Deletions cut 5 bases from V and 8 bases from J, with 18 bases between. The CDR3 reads CASSSGGPSRGYTF. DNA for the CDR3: TGTGCCAGCAGCTCCGGGGGGCCATCTCGGGGCTACACCTTC.

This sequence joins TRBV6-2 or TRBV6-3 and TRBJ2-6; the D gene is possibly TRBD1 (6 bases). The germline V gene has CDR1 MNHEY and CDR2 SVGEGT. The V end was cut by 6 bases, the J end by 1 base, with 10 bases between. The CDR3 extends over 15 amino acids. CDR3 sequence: CASSPRGSGANVLTF. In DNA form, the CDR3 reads TGTGCCAGCAGCCCCAGGGGATCTGGGGCCAACGTCCTGACTTTC.

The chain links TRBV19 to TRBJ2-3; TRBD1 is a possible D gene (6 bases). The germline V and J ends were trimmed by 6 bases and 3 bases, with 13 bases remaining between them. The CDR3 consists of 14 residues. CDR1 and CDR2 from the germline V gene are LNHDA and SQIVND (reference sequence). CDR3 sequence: CASSGQTRTDTQYF. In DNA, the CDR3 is TGTGCCAGTAGCGGACAGACCAGGACAGATACGCAGTATTTT.

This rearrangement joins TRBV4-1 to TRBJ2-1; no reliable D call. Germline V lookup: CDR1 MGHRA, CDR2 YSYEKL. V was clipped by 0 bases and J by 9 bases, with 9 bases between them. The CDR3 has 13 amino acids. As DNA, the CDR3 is TGCGCCAGCAGCCAAGACCAGGCGCGTGAGCAGTTCTTC. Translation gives CASSQDQAREQFF.

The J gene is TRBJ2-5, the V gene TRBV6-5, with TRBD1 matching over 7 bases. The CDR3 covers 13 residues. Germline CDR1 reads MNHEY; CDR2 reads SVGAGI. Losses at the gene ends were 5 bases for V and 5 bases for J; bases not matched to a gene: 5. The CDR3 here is CASSRTGAETQYF. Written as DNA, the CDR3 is TGTGCCAGCAGTAGAACAGGGGCCGAGACCCAGTACTTC.

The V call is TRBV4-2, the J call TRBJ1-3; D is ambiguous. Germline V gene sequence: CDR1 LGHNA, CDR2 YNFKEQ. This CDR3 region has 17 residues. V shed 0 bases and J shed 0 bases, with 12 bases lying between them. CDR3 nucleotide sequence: TGTGCCAGCAGCCAAGAGGCCTTAGGGTTCTCTGGAAACACCATATATTTT. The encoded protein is CASSQEALGFSGNTIYF.

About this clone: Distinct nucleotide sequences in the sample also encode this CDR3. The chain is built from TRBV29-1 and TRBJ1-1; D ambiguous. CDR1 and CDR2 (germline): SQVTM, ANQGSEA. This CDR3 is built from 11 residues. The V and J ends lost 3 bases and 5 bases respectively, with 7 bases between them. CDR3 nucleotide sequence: TGCAGCGTTGACCGGGGTACTGAAGCTTTCTTT. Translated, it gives CSVDRGTEAFF.

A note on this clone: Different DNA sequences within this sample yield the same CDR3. CDR3 sequence (DNA): TGCGCCAGCAGCTTGGCCGGACAGGAAGCTTTCTTT. Residues: CASSLAGQEAFF. The chain recombines TRBV5-1 with TRBJ1-1, with a tentative D call TRBD1 (6 bases). CDR3 length: 12 residues. Germline V gives CDR1 SGHRS, CDR2 YFSETQ. V was pared by 0 bases and J by 8 bases, with 8 bases between.

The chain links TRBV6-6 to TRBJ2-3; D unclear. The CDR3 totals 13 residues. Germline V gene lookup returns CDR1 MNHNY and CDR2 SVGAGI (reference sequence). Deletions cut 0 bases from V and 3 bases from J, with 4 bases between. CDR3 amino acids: CASSYSKTDTQYF. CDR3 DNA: TGTGCCAGCAGTTACTCGAAGACAGATACGCAGTATTTT.

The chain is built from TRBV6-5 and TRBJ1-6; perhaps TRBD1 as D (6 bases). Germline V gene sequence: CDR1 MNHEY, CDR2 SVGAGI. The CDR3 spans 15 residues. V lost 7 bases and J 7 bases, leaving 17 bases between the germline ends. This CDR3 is CASTLAGGQNSPLHF. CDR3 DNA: TGTGCCAGCACCCTGGCGGGGGGGCAGAATTCACCCCTCCACTTT.

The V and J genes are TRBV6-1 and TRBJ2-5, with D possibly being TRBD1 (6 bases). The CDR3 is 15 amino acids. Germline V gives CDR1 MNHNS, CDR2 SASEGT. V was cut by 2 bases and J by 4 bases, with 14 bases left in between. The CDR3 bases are TGTGCCAGCAGTGAATCCTGGGGGCCGGGAGAGACCCAGTACTTC. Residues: CASSESWGPGETQYF.